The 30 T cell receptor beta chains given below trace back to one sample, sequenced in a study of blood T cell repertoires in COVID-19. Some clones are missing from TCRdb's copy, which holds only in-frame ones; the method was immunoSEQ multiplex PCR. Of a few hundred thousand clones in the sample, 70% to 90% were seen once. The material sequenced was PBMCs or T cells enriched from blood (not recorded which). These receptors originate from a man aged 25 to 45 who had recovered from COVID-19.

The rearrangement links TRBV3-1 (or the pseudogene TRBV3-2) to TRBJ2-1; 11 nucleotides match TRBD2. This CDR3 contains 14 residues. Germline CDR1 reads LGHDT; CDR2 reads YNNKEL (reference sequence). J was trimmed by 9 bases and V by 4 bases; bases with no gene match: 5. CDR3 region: CASSLTSGGGEQFF. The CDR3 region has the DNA TGTGCCAGCAGCCTAACTAGCGGGGGCGGTGAGCAGTTCTTC.

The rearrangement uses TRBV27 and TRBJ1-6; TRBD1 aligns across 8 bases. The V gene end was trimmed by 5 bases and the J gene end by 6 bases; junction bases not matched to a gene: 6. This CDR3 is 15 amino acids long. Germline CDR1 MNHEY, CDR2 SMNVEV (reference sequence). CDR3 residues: CASSTPDRANSPLHF. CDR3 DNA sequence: TGTGCCAGCAGTACTCCGGACAGGGCTAATTCACCCCTCCACTTT.

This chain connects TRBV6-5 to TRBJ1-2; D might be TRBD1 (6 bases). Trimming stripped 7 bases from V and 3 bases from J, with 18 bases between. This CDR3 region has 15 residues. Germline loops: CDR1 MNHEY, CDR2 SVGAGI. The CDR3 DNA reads TGTGCCAGCATCTTATTCGGACAGTCCCACTATGGCTACACCTTC. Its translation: CASILFGQSHYGYTF.

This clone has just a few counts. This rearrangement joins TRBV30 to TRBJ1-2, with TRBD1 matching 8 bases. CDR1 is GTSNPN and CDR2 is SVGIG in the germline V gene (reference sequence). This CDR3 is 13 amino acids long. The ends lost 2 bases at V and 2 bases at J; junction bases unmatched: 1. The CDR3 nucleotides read TGTGCCTGGAGTCGGGACAGGAACTATGGCTACACCTTC. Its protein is CAWSRDRNYGYTF.

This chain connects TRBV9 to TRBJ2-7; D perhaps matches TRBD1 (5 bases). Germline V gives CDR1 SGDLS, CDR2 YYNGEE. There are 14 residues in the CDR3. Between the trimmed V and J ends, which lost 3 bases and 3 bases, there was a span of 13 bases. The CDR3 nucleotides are TGTGCCAGCAGCGCCGACAGTTACGGCTACGAGCAGTACTTC. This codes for CASSADSYGYEQYF.

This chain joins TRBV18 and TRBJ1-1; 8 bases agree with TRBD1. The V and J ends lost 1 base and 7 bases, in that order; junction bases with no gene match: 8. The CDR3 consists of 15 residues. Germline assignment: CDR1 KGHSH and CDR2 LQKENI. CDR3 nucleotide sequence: TGTGCCAGCTCACCACACGGGACAGGCGTTAGTGAAGCTTTCTTT. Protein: CASSPHGTGVSEAFF.

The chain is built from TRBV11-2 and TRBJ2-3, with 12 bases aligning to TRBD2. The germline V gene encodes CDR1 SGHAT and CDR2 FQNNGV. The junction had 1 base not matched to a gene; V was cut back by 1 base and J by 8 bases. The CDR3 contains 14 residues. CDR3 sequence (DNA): TGTGCCAGCAGCTTAGCTAGCGGGGGGGGTACGCAGTATTTT. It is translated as CASSLASGGGTQYF.

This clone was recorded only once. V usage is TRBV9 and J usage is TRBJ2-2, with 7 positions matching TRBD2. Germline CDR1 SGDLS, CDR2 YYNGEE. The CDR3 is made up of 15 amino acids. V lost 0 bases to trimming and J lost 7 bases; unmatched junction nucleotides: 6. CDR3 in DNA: TGTGCCAGCAGCGTAGGAGCGGGACGCAACGGGGAGCTGTTTTTT. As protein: CASSVGAGRNGELFF.

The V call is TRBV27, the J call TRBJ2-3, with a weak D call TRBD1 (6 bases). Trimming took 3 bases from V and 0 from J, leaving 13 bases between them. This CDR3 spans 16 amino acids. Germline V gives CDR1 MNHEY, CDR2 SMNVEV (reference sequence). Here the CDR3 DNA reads TGTGCCAGCAGTTTGAACAGGGCTCAAAGCACAGATACGCAGTATTTT. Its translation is CASSLNRAQSTDTQYF.

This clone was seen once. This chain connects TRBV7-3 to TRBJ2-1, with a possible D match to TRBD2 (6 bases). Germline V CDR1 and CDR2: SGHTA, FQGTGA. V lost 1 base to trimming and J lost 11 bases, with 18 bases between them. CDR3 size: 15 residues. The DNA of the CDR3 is TGTGCCAGCAGCTTAAGATTCGGACCGGGACTCCAGCAGTTCTTC. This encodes CASSLRFGPGLQQFF.

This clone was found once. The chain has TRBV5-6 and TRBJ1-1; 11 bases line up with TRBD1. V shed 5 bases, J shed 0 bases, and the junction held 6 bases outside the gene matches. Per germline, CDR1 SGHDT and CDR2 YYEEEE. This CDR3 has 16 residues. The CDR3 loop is CASSYGQGALNTEAFF. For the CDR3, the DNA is TGTGCCAGCAGTTACGGACAGGGGGCTTTGAACACTGAAGCTTTCTTT.

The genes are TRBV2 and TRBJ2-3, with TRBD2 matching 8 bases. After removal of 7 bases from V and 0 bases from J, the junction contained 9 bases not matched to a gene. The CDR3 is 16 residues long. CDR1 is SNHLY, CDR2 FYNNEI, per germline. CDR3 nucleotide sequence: TGTGCCAGCACCCTGTTCACTAGCGGTAGCACAGATACGCAGTATTTT. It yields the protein CASTLFTSGSTDTQYF.

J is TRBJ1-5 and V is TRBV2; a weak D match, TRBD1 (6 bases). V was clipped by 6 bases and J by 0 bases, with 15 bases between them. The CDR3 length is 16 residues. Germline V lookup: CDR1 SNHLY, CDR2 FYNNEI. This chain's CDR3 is CASRGRTETSNQPQHF. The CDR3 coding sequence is TGTGCCAGCAGGGGAAGGACAGAGACTAGCAATCAGCCCCAGCATTTT.

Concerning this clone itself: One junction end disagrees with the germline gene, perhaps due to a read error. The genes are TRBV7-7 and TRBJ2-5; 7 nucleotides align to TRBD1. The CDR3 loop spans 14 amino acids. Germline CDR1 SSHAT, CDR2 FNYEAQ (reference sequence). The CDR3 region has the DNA TGTGCTAGCAGCTTAGTCACCAGGGGGGAGACCCAGTACTTC. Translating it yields CASSLVTRGETQYF.

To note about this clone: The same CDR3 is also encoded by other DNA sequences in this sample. CDR3 sequence: CASSVLSANYGYTF. DNA of the CDR3: TGTGCCAGCAGCGTATTATCGGCTAACTATGGCTACACCTTC. V and J are TRBV9 and TRBJ1-2; D not certain. V lost 1 base and J lost 0, with 7 bases in between. The germline V gene has CDR1 SGDLS and CDR2 YYNGEE. The CDR3 has 14 amino acids.

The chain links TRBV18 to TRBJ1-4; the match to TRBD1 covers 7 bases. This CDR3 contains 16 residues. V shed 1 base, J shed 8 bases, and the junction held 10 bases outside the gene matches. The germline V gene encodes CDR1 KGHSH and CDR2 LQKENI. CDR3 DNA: TGTGCCAGCTCACCACAACGGACAGGCTTGGGGGAAAAACTGTTTTTT. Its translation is CASSPQRTGLGEKLFF.

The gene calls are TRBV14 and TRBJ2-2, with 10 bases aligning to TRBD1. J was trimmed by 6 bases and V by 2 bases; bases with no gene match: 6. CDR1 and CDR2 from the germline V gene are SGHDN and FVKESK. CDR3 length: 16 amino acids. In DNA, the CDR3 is TGTGCCAGCAGCCAATTCGGACAGGGGGTATCCGGGGAGCTGTTTTTT. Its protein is CASSQFGQGVSGELFF.

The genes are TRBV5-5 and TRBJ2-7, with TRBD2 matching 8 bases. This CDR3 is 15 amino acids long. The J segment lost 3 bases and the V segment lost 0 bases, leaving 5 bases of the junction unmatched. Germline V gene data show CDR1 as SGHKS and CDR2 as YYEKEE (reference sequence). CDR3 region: CASSLASGTSYEQYF. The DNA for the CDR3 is TGTGCCAGCAGCTTGGCCAGTGGGACTAGCTACGAGCAGTACTTC.

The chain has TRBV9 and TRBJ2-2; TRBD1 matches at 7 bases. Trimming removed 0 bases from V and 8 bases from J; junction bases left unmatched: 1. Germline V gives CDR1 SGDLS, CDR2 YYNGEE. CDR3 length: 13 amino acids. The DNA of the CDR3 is TGTGCCAGCAGCGTAGGACAGGGAGGGGAGCTGTTTTTT. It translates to CASSVGQGGELFF.

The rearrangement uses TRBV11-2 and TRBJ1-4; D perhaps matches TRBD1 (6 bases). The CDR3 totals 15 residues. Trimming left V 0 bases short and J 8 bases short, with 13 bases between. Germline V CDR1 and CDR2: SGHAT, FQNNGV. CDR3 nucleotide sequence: TGTGCCAGCAGCTTAGAGACAGGAAGAGGCGAAAAACTGTTTTTT. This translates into CASSLETGRGEKLFF.

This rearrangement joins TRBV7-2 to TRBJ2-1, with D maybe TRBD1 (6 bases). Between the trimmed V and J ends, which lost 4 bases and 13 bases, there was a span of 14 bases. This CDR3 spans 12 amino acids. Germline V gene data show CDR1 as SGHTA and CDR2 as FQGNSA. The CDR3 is CASSYDTGFQFF. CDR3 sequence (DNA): TGTGCCAGCAGCTACGATACAGGGTTCCAGTTCTTC.

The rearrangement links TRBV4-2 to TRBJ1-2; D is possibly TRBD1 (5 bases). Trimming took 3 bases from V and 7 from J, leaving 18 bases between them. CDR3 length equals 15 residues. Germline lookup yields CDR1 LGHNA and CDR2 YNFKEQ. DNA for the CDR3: TGTGCCAGCAGCCATCTAGGGCAGGGAGGTGGTGGCTACACCTTC. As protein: CASSHLGQGGGGYTF.

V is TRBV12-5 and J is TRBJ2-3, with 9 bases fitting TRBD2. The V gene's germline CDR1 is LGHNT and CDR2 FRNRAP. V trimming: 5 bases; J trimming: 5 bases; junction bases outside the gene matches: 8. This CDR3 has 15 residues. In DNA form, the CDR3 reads TGTGCTAGTGGTACGCGTGCGGGGGGGAGAGATACGCAGTATTTT. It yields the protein CASGTRAGGRDTQYF.

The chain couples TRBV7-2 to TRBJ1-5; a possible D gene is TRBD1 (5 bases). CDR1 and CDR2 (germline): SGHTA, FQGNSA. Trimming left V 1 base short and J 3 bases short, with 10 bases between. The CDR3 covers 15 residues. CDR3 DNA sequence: TGTGCCAGCAGCTTAGTGGCAGGGAACAATCAGCCCCAGCATTTT. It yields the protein CASSLVAGNNQPQHF.

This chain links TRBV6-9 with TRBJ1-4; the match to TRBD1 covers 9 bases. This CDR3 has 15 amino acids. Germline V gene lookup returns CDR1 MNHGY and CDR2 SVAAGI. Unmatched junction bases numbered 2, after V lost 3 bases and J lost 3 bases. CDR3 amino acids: CASSYGQGPNEKLFF. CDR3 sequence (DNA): TGTGCCAGCAGTTACGGACAGGGGCCTAATGAAAAACTGTTTTTT.

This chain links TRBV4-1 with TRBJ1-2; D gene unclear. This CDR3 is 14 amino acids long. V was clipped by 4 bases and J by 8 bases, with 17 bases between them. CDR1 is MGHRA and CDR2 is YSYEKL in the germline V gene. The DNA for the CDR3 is TGCGCCAGCAGCCGGGTAGGAGCTGTGCGGGGCTACACCTTC. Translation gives CASSRVGAVRGYTF.

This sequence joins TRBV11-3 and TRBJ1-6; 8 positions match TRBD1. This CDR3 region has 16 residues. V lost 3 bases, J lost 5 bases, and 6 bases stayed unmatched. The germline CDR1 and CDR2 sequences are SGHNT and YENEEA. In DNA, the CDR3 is TGTGCCAGCAGCTTTGTCAGGGGGCCCGATAATTCACCCCTCCACTTT. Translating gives CASSFVRGPDNSPLHF.

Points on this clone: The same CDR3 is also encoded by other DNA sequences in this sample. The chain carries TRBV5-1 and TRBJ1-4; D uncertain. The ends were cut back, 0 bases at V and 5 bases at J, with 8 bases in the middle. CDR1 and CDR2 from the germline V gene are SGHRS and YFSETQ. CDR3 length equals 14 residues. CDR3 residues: CASSLGGSNEKLFF. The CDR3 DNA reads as TGCGCCAGCAGCTTGGGAGGGTCCAATGAAAAACTGTTTTTT. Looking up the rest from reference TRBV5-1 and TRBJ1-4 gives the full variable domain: KAGVTQTPRYLIKTRGQQVTLSCSPISGHRSVSWYQQTPGQGLQFLFEYFSETQRNKGNFPGRFSGRQFSNSRSEMNVSTLELGDSALYLCASSLGGSNEKLFFGSGTQLSVL.

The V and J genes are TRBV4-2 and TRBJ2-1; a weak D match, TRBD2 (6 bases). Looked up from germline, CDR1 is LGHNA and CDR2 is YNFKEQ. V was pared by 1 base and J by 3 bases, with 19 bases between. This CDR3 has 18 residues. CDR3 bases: TGTGCCAGCAGCCAAGTAGGGGTAGGGACTCCCTTCTACAATGAGCAGTTCTTC. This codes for CASSQVGVGTPFYNEQFF.

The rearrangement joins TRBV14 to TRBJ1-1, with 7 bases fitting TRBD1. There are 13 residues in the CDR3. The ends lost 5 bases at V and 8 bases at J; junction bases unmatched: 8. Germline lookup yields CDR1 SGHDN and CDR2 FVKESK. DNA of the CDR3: TGTGCCAGCAGCTTTTACGGGACAGTCGAAGCTTTCTTT. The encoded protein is CASSFYGTVEAFF.